These T cell receptor beta chains were read from a single sample in a study of T cell repertoires and HLA-DP antigens. Only in-frame clones appear in the TCRdb table, and some are missing; sequencing was by immunoSEQ multiplex PCR. The sample yields about 89,000 clones, about 89% seen once. No antigen has been identified for these receptors. Sequencing was performed on CD4+ T cells from PBMCs. All receptors come from a man aged 50 or older in good health and CMV-seronegative. Both conserved end residues are part of each CDR3. The order of the fields is CDR3 DNA, CDR3 protein, D gene, J gene, V gene, clone size. The D gene is left open where the match is weak. Some rows have no size entry. The others give once, few or many, or a class for an expanded clone.

CDR3 DNA: TGTGCCAGTAGTATAAGTTGGCGGAACAATGAGCAGTTCTTC; CDR3 protein: CASSISWRNNEQFF; D gene: -; J gene: TRBJ2-1; V gene: TRBV19; clone size: -
CDR3 DNA: TGTGCCAGCAGCTTAGGCGCTGGGGTCACAGATACGCAGTATTTT; CDR3 protein: CASSLGAGVTDTQYF; D gene: -; J gene: TRBJ2-3; V gene: TRBV7-9; clone size: -
CDR3 DNA: TGTGCCAGCTCACCAGGACAGACCTACAATGAGCAGTTCTTC; CDR3 protein: CASSPGQTYNEQFF; D gene: -; J gene: TRBJ2-1; V gene: TRBV18; clone size: -
CDR3 DNA: TGCGCCAGCAGCTTGGTAGCCTCAGGGGGCGCAGATACGCAGTATTTT; CDR3 protein: CASSLVASGGADTQYF; D gene: TRBD1; J gene: TRBJ2-3; V gene: TRBV5-1; clone size: -
CDR3 DNA: TGTGCCAGCCAGAGAGGGAGGGGCCTTGGAAACACCATATATTTT; CDR3 protein: CASQRGRGLGNTIYF; D gene: -; J gene: TRBJ1-3; V gene: TRBV28; clone size: few
CDR3 DNA: TGTGCAAGTCGCCTAAACCCTGGGGGGAACACTGAAGCTTTCTTT; CDR3 protein: CASRLNPGGNTEAFF; D gene: -; J gene: TRBJ1-1; V gene: TRBV12-2; clone size: -
CDR3 DNA: TGCGCCAGCAGCTTGGATGTTATATCACAGGGGTTCCCAGATACGCAGTATTTT; CDR3 protein: CASSLDVISQGFPDTQYF; D gene: TRBD1; J gene: TRBJ2-3; V gene: TRBV5-1; clone size: -
CDR3 DNA: TGTGCCAGCAGTTACTCAAAATCGACACTCGAGCAGTACTTC; CDR3 protein: CASSYSKSTLEQYF; D gene: -; J gene: TRBJ2-7; V gene: TRBV6-5; clone size: -
CDR3 DNA: TGTGCCAGCAGCCGCCGCGTTAGCGCCCCCGTCGGAGAGACCCAGTACTTC; CDR3 protein: CASSRRVSAPVGETQYF; D gene: -; J gene: TRBJ2-5; V gene: TRBV7-9; clone size: -
CDR3 DNA: TGTGCCAGCAGTGAAGGTTGGCAGAAAGAGACCCAGTACTTC; CDR3 protein: CASSEGWQKETQYF; D gene: -; J gene: TRBJ2-5; V gene: TRBV2; clone size: -
CDR3 DNA: TGTGCCAGCAGCCCGGGCTGGGGGTTGAACACCGGGGAGCTGTTTTTT; CDR3 protein: CASSPGWGLNTGELFF; D gene: -; J gene: TRBJ2-2; V gene: TRBV7-3; clone size: once
CDR3 DNA: TGTGCCAGCAGCCTCCTAGCCGCCCAAGAGACCCAGTACTTC; CDR3 protein: CASSLLAAQETQYF; D gene: -; J gene: TRBJ2-5; V gene: TRBV14; clone size: -
CDR3 DNA: TGTGCCAGCTCACCGGGACAGGGGGGCGAGACCCAGTACTTC; CDR3 protein: CASSPGQGGETQYF; D gene: TRBD1; J gene: TRBJ2-5; V gene: TRBV18; clone size: -
CDR3 DNA: TGTGCCAGCTCGCCACAAACAGGAAATGAGCCCCAGCATTTT; CDR3 protein: CASSPQTGNEPQHF; D gene: -; J gene: TRBJ1-5; V gene: TRBV18; clone size: -
CDR3 DNA: TGTGCCAGCAGCTCTAGCGGGAGGACTACAGATACGCAGTATTTT; CDR3 protein: CASSSSGRTTDTQYF; D gene: TRBD2; J gene: TRBJ2-3; V gene: TRBV5-4; clone size: -
CDR3 DNA: TGTGCCACCAGCAGAGATCAGGGACCCTACGAGCAGTACTTC; CDR3 protein: CATSRDQGPYEQYF; D gene: -; J gene: TRBJ2-7; V gene: TRBV15; clone size: once
CDR3 DNA: TGTGCCAGCAGTTTCTCGGGGAGGGGTGGAGGCATTCAGTACTTC; CDR3 protein: CASSFSGRGGGIQYF; D gene: TRBD2; J gene: TRBJ2-4; V gene: TRBV6-5; clone size: few